This TCR beta chain is from a study of follicular helper T cells after annual influenza vaccination. Whole-study results and caveats: ICOS+CD38+ cTfh clonality change tracked circulating plasmablast frequency change.

CDR1 is SGHDN and CDR2 is FVKESK in the germline V gene. This CDR3 contains 14 residues. The V gene lost 4 bases and the J gene lost 3 bases, with 10 bases spanning the gap. As to time point: 2015-2016 season, 7 days after influenza vaccination. Excluded were substance abuse, HIV/AIDS, active cancer, immunomodulatory drugs and active illness. Comments on this clone: The antigen is undetermined.

Produced via immunoSEQ multiplex PCR; TCRdb's table is partial and in-frame only. The sample yields 6,500 to 8,000 clones, around nine tenths seen once. This sequence was found in an adult who received the influenza vaccine. Sequenced material: CXCR5+ CD38- circulating T follicular helper cells from blood, taken 7 days after influenza vaccination. Documented subset: circulating Tfh, non-naive CD4+CXCR5+PD-1+ (ICOS+CD38+ or ICOS-CD38-). This chain joins TRBV14 and TRBJ1-3; D call uncertain. The CDR3 loop is CASSPPDVGNTIYF. The CDR3 DNA reads TGTGCCAGCAGCCCCCCGGACGTTGGAAACACCATATATTTT.